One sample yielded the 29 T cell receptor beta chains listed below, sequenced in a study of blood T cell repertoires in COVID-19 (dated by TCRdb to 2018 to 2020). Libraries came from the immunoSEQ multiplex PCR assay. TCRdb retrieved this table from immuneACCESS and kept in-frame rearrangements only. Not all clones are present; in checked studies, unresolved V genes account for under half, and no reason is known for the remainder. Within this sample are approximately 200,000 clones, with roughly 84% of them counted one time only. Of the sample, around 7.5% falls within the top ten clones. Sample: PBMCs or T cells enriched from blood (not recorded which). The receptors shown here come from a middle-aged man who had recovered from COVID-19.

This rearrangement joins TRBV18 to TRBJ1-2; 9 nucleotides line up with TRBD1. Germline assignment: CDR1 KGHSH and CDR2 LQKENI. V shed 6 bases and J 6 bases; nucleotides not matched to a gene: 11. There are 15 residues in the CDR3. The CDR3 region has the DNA TGTGCCAGCTCGCTGACGACAGGGGGGTACGATGGCTACACCTTC. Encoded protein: CASSLTTGGYDGYTF.

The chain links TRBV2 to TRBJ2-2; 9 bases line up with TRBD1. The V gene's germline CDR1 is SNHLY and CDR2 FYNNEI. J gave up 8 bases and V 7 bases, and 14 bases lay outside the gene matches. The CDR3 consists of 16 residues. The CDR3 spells CASTEGWTGVKGELFF. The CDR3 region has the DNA TGTGCCAGCACCGAGGGCTGGACAGGGGTAAAGGGGGAGCTGTTTTTT.

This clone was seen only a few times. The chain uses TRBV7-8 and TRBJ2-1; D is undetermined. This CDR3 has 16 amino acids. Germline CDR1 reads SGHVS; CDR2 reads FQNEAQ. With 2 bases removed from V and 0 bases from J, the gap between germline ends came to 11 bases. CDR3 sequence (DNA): TGTGCCAGCAGCTTAAAGCGCCCGAGCTCCTACAATGAGCAGTTCTTC. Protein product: CASSLKRPSSYNEQFF.

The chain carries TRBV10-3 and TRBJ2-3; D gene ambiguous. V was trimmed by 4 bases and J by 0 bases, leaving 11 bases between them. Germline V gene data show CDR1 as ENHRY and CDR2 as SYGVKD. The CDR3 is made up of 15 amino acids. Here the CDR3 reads CAISGARPSTDTQYF. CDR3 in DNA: TGTGCCATCAGTGGGGCCCGCCCAAGCACAGATACGCAGTATTTT.

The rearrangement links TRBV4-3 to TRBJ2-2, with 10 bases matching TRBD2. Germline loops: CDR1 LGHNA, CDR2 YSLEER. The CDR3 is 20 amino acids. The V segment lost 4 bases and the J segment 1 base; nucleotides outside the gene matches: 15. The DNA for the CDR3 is TGCGCCAGCAGCCTCTTACTAAGGACTAGCGGAAATTTGAACACCGGGGAGCTGTTTTTT. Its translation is CASSLLLRTSGNLNTGELFF.

The CDR3 sequence is CASSRAGGGGETQYF. CDR3 DNA sequence: TGTGCCAGCAGCCGAGCGGGGGGCGGAGGAGAGACCCAGTACTTC. V usage is TRBV4-2 and J usage is TRBJ2-5; 9 bases align to TRBD2. Looked up from germline, CDR1 is LGHNA and CDR2 is YNFKEQ. J lost 4 bases, V lost 4 bases, and 7 bases had no gene match. The CDR3 is 15 amino acids.

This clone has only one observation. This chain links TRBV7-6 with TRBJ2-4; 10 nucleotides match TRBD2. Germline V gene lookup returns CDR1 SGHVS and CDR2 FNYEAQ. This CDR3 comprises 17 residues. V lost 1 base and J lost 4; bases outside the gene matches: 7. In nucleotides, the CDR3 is TGTGCCAGCAGCTTAGAGGGCCTAGCGGGGGATAAAAACATTCAGTACTTC. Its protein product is CASSLEGLAGDKNIQYF.

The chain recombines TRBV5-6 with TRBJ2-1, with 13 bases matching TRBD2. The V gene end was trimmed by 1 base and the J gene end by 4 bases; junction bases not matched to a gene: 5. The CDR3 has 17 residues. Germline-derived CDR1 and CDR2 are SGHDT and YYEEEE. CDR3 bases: TGTGCCAGCAGCTTGAGGGCGACTAGCGGGGGGTACAATGAGCAGTTCTTC. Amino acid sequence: CASSLRATSGGYNEQFF.

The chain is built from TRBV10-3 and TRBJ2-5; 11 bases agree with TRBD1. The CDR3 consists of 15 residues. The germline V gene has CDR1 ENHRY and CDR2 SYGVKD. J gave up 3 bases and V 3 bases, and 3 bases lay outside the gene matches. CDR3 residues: CAISDRTGGKETQYF. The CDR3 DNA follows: TGTGCCATCAGTGATAGGACAGGGGGCAAAGAGACCCAGTACTTC.

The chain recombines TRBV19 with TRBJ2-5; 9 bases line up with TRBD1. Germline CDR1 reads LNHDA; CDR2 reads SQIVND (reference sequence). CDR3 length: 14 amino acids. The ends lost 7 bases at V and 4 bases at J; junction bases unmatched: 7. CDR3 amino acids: CASNPGQGTETQYF. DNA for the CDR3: TGTGCCAGTAACCCGGGACAGGGCACAGAGACCCAGTACTTC.

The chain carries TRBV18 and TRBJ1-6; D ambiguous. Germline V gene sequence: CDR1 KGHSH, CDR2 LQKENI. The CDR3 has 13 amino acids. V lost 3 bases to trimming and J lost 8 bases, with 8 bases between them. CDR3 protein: CASSPSGDSPLHF. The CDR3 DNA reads TGTGCCAGCTCACCTTCCGGGGATTCACCCCTCCACTTT.

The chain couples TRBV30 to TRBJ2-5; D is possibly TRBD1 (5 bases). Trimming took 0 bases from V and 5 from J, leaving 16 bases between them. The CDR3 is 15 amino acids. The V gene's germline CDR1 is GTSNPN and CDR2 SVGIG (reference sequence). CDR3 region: CAWSVGWGLSETQYF. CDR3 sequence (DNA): TGTGCCTGGAGTGTCGGTTGGGGCCTATCGGAGACCCAGTACTTC.

DNA for the CDR3: TGTGCCAGCAGCTTAGTGTTTAGCATGAACACTGAAGCTTTCTTT. Residues: CASSLVFSMNTEAFF. V gene TRBV7-2 combines with J gene TRBJ1-1, with D hard to call. The CDR3 is 15 residues long. Trimming shortened V by 1 base and J by 0 bases, and 9 bases separated the two germline ends. From germline, CDR1 is SGHTA and CDR2 FQGNSA.

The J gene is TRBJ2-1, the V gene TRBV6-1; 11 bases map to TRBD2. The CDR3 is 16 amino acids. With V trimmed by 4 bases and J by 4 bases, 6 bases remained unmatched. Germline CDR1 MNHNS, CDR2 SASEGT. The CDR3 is CASSVTSGGSYNEQFF. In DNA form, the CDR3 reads TGTGCCAGCAGTGTAACTAGCGGGGGCTCGTACAATGAGCAGTTCTTC.

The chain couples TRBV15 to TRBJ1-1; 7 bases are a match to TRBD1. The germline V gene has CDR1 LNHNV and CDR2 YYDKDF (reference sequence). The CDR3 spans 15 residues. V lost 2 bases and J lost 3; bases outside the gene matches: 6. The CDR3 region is CATSRSRTGDTEAFF. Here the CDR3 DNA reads TGTGCCACCAGCAGATCCCGGACAGGCGACACTGAAGCTTTCTTT.

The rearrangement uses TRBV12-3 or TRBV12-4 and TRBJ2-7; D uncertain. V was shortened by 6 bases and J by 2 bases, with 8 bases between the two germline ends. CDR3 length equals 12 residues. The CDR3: CASSSTPYEQYF. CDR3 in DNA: TGTGCCAGCAGCTCTACTCCCTACGAGCAGTACTTC.

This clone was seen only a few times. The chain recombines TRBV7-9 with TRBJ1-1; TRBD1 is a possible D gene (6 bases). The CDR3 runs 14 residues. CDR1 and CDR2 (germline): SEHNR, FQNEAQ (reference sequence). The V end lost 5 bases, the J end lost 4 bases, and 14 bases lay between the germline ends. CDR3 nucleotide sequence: TGTGCCAGCAGCCTATCCCAGGACAGCACTGAAGCTTTCTTT. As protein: CASSLSQDSTEAFF.

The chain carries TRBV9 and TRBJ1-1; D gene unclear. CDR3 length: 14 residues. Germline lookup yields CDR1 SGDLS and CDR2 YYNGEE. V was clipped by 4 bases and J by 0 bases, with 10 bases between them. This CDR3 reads CASSLTVLNTEAFF. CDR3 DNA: TGTGCCAGCAGCTTAACAGTCTTGAACACTGAAGCTTTCTTT.

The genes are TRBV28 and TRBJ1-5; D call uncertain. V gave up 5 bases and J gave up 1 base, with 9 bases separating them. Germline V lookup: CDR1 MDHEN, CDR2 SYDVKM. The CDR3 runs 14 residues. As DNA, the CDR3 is TGTGCCAGCAGTCCGTTGTCGAGCAATCAGCCCCAGCATTTT. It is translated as CASSPLSSNQPQHF.

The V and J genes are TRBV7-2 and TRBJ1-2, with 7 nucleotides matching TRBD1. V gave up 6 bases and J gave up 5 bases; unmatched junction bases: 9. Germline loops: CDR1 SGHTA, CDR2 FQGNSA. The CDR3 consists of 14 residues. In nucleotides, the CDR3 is TGTGCCAGCAGTTCCTGGGCAGGGGGGTATGGCTACACCTTC. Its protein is CASSSWAGGYGYTF.

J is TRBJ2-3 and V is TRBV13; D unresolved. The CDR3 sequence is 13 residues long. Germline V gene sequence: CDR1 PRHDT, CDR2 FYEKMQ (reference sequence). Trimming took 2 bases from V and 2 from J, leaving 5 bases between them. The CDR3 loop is CASSLLVTDTQYF. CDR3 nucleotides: TGTGCCAGCAGCTTACTAGTCACAGATACGCAGTATTTT.

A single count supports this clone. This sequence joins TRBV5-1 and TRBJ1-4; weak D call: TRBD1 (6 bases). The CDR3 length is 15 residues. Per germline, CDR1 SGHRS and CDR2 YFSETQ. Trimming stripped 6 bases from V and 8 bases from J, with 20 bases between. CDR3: CASTPQGQLGEKLFF. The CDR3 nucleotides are TGCGCCAGCACCCCCCAAGGACAGTTAGGGGAAAAACTGTTTTTT.

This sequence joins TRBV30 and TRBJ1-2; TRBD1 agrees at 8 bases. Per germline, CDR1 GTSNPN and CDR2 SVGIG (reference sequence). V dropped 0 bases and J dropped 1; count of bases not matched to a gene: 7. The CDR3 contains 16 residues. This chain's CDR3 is CAWSVRRTGLNYGYTF. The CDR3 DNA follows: TGTGCCTGGAGTGTACGGCGGACAGGGCTTAACTATGGCTACACCTTC.

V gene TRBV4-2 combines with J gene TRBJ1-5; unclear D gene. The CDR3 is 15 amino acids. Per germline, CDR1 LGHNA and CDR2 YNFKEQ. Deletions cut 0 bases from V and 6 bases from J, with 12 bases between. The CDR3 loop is CASSQDGGYGQPQHF. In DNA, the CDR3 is TGTGCCAGCAGCCAAGATGGAGGATACGGTCAGCCCCAGCATTTT.

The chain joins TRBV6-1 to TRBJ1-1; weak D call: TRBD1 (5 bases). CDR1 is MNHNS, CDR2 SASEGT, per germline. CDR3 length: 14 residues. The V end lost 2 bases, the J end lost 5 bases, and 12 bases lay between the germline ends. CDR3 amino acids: CASSESSYRTEAFF. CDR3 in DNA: TGTGCCAGCAGTGAAAGTTCGTACAGGACTGAAGCTTTCTTT.

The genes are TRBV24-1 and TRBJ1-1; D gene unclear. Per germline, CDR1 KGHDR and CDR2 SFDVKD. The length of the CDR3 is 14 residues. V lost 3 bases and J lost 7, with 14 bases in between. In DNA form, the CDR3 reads TGTGCCACCAGTGATCCTCGACGTACTAATGAAGCTTTCTTT. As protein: CATSDPRRTNEAFF.

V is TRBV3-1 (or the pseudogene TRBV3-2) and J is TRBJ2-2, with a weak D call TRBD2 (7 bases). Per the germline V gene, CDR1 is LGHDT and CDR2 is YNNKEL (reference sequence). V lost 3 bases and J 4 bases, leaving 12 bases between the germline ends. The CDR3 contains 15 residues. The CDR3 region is CASSHQRGGTGELFF. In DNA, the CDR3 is TGTGCCAGCAGCCACCAAAGGGGGGGCACCGGGGAGCTGTTTTTT.

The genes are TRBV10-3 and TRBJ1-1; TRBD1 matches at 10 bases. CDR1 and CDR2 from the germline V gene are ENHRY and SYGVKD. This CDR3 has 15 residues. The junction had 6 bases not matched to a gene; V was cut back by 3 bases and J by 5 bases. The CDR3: CAISDRDRGGTEAFF. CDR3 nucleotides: TGTGCCATCAGTGACCGGGACAGGGGAGGTACTGAAGCTTTCTTT.

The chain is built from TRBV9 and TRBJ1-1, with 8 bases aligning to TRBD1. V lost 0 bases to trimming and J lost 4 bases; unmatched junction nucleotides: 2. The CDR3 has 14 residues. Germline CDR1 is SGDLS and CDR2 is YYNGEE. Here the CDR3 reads CASSVGGQGTEAFF. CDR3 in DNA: TGTGCCAGCAGCGTAGGAGGACAGGGCACTGAAGCTTTCTTT.